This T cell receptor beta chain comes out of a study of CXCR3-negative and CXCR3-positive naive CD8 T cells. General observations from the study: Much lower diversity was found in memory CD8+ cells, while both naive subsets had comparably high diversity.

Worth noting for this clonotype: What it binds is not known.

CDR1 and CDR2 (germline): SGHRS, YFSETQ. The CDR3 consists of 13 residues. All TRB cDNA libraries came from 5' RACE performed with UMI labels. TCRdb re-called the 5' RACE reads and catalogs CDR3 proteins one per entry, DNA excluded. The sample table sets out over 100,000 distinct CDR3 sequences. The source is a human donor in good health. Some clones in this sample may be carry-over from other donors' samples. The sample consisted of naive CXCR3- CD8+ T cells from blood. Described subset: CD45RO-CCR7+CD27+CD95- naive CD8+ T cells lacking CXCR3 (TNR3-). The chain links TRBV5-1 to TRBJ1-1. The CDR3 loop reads CASSFREDTEAFF.